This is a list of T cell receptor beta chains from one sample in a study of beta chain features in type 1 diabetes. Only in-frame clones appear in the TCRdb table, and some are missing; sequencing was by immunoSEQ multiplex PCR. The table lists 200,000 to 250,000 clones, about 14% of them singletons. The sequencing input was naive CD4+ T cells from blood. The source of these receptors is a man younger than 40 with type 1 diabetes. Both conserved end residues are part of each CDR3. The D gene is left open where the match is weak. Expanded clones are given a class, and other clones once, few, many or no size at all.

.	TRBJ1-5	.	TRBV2	TGTGCCAGTAGTTTACAGGGTAGCAATCAGCCCCAGCATTTT	CASSLQGSNQPQHF
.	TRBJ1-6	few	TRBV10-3	TGTGCCACAACCCGCGGACGGGAGAATTCACCCCTCCACTTT	CATTRGRENSPLHF
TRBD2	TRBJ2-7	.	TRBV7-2	TGTGCCAGCAGCTTAGGCCCTTCTAGCGGGATCTCCTACGAGCAGTACTTC	CASSLGPSSGISYEQYF
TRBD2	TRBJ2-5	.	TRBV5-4	TGTGCCAGCAGCTTGGGGCTAGCGGGGGGGCTTGAGACCCAGTACTTC	CASSLGLAGGLETQYF
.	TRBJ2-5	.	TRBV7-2	TGTGCCAGCAGATCGGACGGGAGCGGAGAGACCCAGTACTTC	CASRSDGSGETQYF
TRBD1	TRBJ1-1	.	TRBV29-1	TGCAGCGTACGGACAGGGAGGAACACTGAAGCTTTCTTT	CSVRTGRNTEAFF
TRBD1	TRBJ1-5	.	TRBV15	TGTGCCACCAGCAGAGACGGGACAGGGTTCAATCAGCCCCAGCATTTT	CATSRDGTGFNQPQHF
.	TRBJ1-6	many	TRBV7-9	TGTGCCAGCAGCTTAGCTCCCCGTTCACCCCTCCACTTT	CASSLAPRSPLHF
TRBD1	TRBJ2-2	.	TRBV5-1	TGCGCCAGCAGCCGAGACAGGGCAGAACCTGGGGAGCTGTTTTTT	CASSRDRAEPGELFF
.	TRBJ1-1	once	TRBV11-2	TGTGCCAGCACCCCGACAGGCCGTGGAGCTTTCTTT	CASTPTGRGAFF
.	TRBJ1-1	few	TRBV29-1	TGCAGCGTTGGCGGGTGGAACACTGAAGCTTTCTTT	CSVGGWNTEAFF
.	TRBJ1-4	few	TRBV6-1	TGTGCCAGCGGAGTCGTCCGGGGATCCGGGGAAAAACTGTTTTTT	CASGVVRGSGEKLFF
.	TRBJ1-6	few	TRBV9	TGTGCCAGCAGCTCAGGGGTTAGCAATTCACCCCTCCACTTT	CASSSGVSNSPLHF
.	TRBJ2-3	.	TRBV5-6	TGTGCCAGCATCAGACAGAGCACAGATACGCAGTATTTT	CASIRQSTDTQYF
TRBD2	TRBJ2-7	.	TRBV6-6	TGTGCCAGCAGTTTCCTAGCGGGGGCGACCTCCTACGAGCAGTACTTC	CASSFLAGATSYEQYF
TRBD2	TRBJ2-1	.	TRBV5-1	TGCGCCAGCAAAGCCGGGACTAGCCCCTACAATGAGCAGTTCTTC	CASKAGTSPYNEQFF
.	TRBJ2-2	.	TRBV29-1	TGCAGCGTTACAGGGACGAACACCGGGGAGCTGTTTTTT	CSVTGTNTGELFF